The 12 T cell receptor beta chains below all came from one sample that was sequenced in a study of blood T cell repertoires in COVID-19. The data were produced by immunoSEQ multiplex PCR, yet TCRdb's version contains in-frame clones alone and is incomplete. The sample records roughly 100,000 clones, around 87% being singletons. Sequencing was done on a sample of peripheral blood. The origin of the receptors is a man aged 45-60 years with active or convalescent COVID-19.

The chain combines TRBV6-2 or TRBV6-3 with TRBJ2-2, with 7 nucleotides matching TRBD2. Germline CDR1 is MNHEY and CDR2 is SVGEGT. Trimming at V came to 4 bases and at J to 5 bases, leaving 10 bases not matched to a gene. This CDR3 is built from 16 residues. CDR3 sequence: CASSSYGLEETGELFF. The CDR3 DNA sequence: TGTGCCAGCAGTTCCTATGGACTAGAAGAGACCGGGGAGCTGTTTTTT.

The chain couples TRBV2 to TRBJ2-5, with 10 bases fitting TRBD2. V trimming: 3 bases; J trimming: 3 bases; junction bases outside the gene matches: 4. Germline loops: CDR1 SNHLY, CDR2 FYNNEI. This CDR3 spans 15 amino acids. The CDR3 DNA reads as TGTGCCAGCAGTGATCCCAGCGGGGGGGAAGAGACCCAGTACTTC. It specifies CASSDPSGGEETQYF.

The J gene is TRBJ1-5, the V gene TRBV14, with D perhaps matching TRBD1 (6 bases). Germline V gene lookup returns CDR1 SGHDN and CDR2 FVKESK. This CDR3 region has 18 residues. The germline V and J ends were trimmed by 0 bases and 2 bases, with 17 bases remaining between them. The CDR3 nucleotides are TGTGCCAGCAGCCAAGAATGTAGTACAGGGATTGGCAATCAGCCCCAGCATTTT. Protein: CASSQECSTGIGNQPQHF.

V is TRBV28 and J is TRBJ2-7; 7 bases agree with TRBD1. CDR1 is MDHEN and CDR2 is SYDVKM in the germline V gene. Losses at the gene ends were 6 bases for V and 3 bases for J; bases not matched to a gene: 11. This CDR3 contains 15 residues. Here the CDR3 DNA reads TGTGCCAGCAGCTCCGGACAGGTTCTTCACTACGAGCAGTACTTC. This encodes CASSSGQVLHYEQYF.

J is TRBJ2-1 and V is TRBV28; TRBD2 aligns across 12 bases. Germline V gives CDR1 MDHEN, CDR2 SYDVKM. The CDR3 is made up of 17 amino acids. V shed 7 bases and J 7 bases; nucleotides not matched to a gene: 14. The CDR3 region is CASTPASGGAGGNEQFF. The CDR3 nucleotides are TGTGCCAGCACCCCTGCTAGCGGGGGGGCCGGGGGGAATGAGCAGTTCTTC.

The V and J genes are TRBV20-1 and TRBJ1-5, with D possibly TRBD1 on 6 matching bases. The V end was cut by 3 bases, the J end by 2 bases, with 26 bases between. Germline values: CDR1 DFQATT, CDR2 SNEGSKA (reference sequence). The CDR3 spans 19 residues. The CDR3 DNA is TGCAGTGCTAGTCCAGGAGGGGGGGTAGGGGACATGCGCAATCAGCCCCAGCATTTT. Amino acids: CSASPGGGVGDMRNQPQHF.

The CDR3 DNA sequence: TGTGCCAGCAGTAGGACAGTCACTGAAGCTTTCTTT. Translated: CASSRTVTEAFF. The chain couples TRBV28 to TRBJ1-1, with TRBD1 as a possible D gene (6 bases). The CDR3 runs 12 residues. Germline V gives CDR1 MDHEN, CDR2 SYDVKM. V was trimmed by 5 bases and J by 4 bases, leaving 8 bases between them.

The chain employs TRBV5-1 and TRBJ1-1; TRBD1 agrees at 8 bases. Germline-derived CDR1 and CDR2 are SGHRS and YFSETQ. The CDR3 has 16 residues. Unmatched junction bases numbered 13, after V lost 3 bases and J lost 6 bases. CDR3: CASSSVGQGASAEAFF. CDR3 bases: TGCGCCAGCAGCTCAGTTGGGCAGGGGGCTAGTGCTGAAGCTTTCTTT.

CDR3 sequence reads: CASSQAPRGGADTQYF. CDR3 DNA: TGCGCCAGCAGCCAAGCCCCGCGGGGGGGGGCAGATACGCAGTATTTT. This chain connects TRBV4-1 to TRBJ2-3; 9 bases fit TRBD2. The CDR3 spans 16 residues. V shed 1 base and J 4 bases; nucleotides not matched to a gene: 6. Germline CDR1 is MGHRA and CDR2 is YSYEKL.

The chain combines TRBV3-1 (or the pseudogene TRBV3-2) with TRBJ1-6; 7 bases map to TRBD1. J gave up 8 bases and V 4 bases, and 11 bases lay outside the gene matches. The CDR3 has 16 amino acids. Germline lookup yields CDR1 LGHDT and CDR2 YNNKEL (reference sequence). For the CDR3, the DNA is TGTGCCAGCAGCCTATTGATCGGGACAGCGGATTCACCCCTCCACTTT. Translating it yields CASSLLIGTADSPLHF.

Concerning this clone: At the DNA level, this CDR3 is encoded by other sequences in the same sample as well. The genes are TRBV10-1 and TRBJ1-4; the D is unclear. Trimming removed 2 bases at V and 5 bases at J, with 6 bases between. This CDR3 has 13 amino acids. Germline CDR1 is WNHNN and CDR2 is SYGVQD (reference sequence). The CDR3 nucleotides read TGCGCCAGCAGTGAGGGCCAGAATGAAAAACTGTTTTTT. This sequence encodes CASSEGQNEKLFF.

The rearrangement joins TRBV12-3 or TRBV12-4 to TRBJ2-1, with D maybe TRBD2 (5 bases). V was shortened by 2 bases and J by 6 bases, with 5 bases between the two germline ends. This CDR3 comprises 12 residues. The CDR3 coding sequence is TGTGCCAGCAGTTTACGGGGCAATGAGCAGTTCTTC. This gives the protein CASSLRGNEQFF.